This entry concerns a single T cell receptor beta chain. Antigen unknown. TCRdb's table, derived via immunoSEQ multiplex PCR, lists solely in-frame clones and lacks some. The sample lists approximately 160,000 clones; approximately 94% were seen once. The CDR3 runs to 16 residues. Germline-derived CDR1 and CDR2 are SGHDT and YYEEEE. Trimming shortened V by 0 bases and J by 0 bases, and 12 bases separated the two germline ends. The data were taken from a study of OX40 agonist ivuxolimab in advanced cancers. General observations from the study: Partly responding patients at 0.1-3.0 mg/kg showed some of the smallest clonal expansion. What antigens the expanded peripheral T cells recognized was never established. Doses of 0.1 to 3.0 mg/kg were accompanied by clonal expansion of CD4+ and CD8+ blood T cells by week 6.

This chain uses TRBV5-6 with TRBJ1-2; weak D call: TRBD1 (5 bases). Sequencing used CD4+ or CD8+ T cells sorted from blood, obtained in a trial of the OX40 agonist ivuxolimab. This TCR came from an adult with an advanced solid tumor such as melanoma, head and neck, liver or kidney cancer. CDR3 region: CASSLGVAGTNYGYTF. The CDR3, as DNA: TGTGCCAGCAGCTTGGGGGTGGCAGGGACTAACTATGGCTACACCTTC.